The T cell receptor beta chain described here comes from a study of human T cells and chemical hapten exposure. For the study at large: Upper-back patch tests with 0.01% DPC were read at 6 days. Minor pooled library volume differences mainly drove per-sample TCR yield variation.

In the study's own analysis: Sample TCR totals centred on a median of 95,638, ranging roughly 20,000 to 690,600. Each CDR3 protein is one row after TCRdb ran MiXCR on the RACE reads. TCRdb's processing, not the authors' own work, is the source of the V and J calls. Among 150,000 to 200,000 distinct CDR3 sequences, 13% to 15% were seen once, and the ten largest hold about 1.8%. The time point was: patch test 1, 2 weeks after DPC sensitization. Treatment meaning: therapeutic diphenylcyclopropenone sensitization with weekly scalp DPC. The starting material, unfractionated whole blood, was used for total RNA extraction. The CDR3 length is 13 residues. Germline V gene sequence: CDR1 LNHDA, CDR2 SQIVND (reference sequence). Trimming removed 7 bases at V and 6 bases at J, with 13 bases between.

The chain combines TRBV19 with TRBJ2-1; perhaps TRBD2 as D (6 bases). The material sequenced was whole blood, taken in connection with sensitization to the hapten diphenylcyclopropenone (DPC). This receptor was identified in a woman in her twenties or thirties with alopecia areata. Some clones in this sample may be carry-over from other donors' samples. The CDR3 region has the DNA TGTGCCAGTACCCCGGGAGTCGGCAATGAGCAGTTCTTC. Amino acids: CASTPGVGNEQFF.